Listed below are T cell receptor beta chains from one sample, sequenced in a study of blood T cell repertoires in COVID-19. Data came from immunoSEQ multiplex PCR; TCRdb stores just in-frame clones and leaves some out. Among fewer than 250,000 clones listed, just under 90% were seen once. The sequenced sample consisted of peripheral blood. Receptor source: a man aged 25-45 years with COVID-19, enrolled during active disease. CDR3s include the opening cysteine and the closing phenylalanine or tryptophan. D genes are given only for firm matches.

j_call	d_call	v_call	cdr3_nt	cdr3_aa
TRBJ2-3	NA	TRBV6-1	TGTGCCAGCAATCCGAGCCCAGATACGCAGTATTTT	CASNPSPDTQYF
TRBJ1-6	NA	TRBV5-5	TGTGCCAGCAGGGGACTGGGGGGTAATTCACCCCTCCACTTT	CASRGLGGNSPLHF
TRBJ1-6	NA	TRBV6-5	TGTGCCAGCAACAGTTCACCCCTCCACTTT	CASNSSPLHF
TRBJ2-1	TRBD2	TRBV5-1	TGCGCCAGCAGCTTGGGGCTAGCGGGGGGCGGGTGGTTCTTC	CASSLGLAGGGWFF
TRBJ2-7	NA	TRBV28	TGTGCCAGCAGTCCCCCAGGGGCAGGTTACGAGCAGTACTTC	CASSPPGAGYEQYF
TRBJ1-5	NA	TRBV18	TGTGCCAGCTCACCAGGCCTTAATCAGCCCCAGCATTTT	CASSPGLNQPQHF
TRBJ1-2	NA	TRBV5-1	TGCGCCAGCAGCTTGGGGCAGGGGATACACTATGGCTACACCTTC	CASSLGQGIHYGYTF
TRBJ1-1	TRBD1	TRBV25-1	TGTGCCAGCAGGCCGGACAGGGGGATGGCTGAAGCTTTCTTT	CASRPDRGMAEAFF
TRBJ2-3	TRBD2	TRBV5-5	TGTGCCAGCAGCTTGGTGTCTAGCGGGGGTAGCACAGATACGCAGTATTTT	CASSLVSSGGSTDTQYF
TRBJ2-2	NA	TRBV7-2	TGTGCCAGCAGCACAAAAAGAGGGGGTGACGGGGAGCTGTTTTTT	CASSTKRGGDGELFF